Following are 19 T cell receptor beta chains from one sample sequenced in a study of blood T cell repertoires in COVID-19. Sequencing was performed with immunoSEQ multiplex PCR; in TCRdb, only in-frame clones are kept and a portion is missing. The repertoire includes 210,000 or so clones, around 86% of them detected once, and around 6.6% sits in the top ten. Input material: peripheral blood. These receptors were taken from a man aged 35-49 years with acute or convalescent COVID-19.

The chain employs TRBV28 and TRBJ2-3; 7 nucleotides align to TRBD2. The V and J ends lost 5 bases and 3 bases, in that order; junction bases with no gene match: 5. Germline V gives CDR1 MDHEN, CDR2 SYDVKM. The CDR3 runs to 14 residues. The CDR3 here is CASSPAGSTDTQYF. The CDR3 DNA reads as TGTGCCAGCAGTCCAGCGGGGTCGACAGATACGCAGTATTTT.

The chain recombines TRBV5-8 with TRBJ1-5; no reliable D call. V lost 0 bases and J lost 6, with 13 bases in between. The CDR3 extends over 15 amino acids. In germline, CDR1 is SGHTS, CDR2 YDEGEE. This CDR3 reads CASSLAVGGGQPQHF. In nucleotides, the CDR3 is TGTGCCAGCAGCTTGGCTGTGGGAGGAGGTCAGCCCCAGCATTTT.

J is TRBJ2-2 and V is TRBV5-4, with 9 bases aligning to TRBD1. Trimming at V came to 4 bases and at J to 7 bases, leaving 8 bases not matched to a gene. The CDR3 consists of 15 residues. The germline CDR1 and CDR2 sequences are SGHNT and YYREEE (reference sequence). CDR3 loop: CASSPRDRVDGELFF. The DNA of the CDR3 is TGTGCCAGCAGCCCCCGGGACAGGGTCGACGGGGAGCTGTTTTTT.

The chain joins TRBV10-3 to TRBJ2-3; D is uncertain. Deletions cut 0 bases from V and 4 bases from J, with 5 bases between. Germline-derived CDR1 and CDR2 are ENHRY and SYGVKD. The CDR3 totals 13 residues. The CDR3: CAISESRADTQYF. As DNA, the CDR3 is TGTGCCATCAGTGAGTCACGGGCAGATACGCAGTATTTT.

The V call is TRBV4-2, the J call TRBJ2-1; 9 bases align to TRBD2. Germline V gives CDR1 LGHNA, CDR2 YNFKEQ. The CDR3 is 18 residues long. V lost 0 bases and J lost 5; bases outside the gene matches: 11. CDR3 in amino acids: CASSQDSAGGAFDNEQFF. CDR3 bases: TGTGCCAGCAGCCAAGATTCGGCGGGGGGGGCCTTCGACAATGAGCAGTTCTTC.

This clone was recorded once. The chain uses TRBV28 and TRBJ2-4; a possible D gene is TRBD2 (6 bases). Trimming removed 5 bases from V and 3 bases from J, with 26 bases in between. The germline gives CDR1 MDHEN, CDR2 SYDVKM. The CDR3 has 19 amino acids. In DNA form, the CDR3 reads TGTGCCAGCAGTCCCACCCCGGGACTCCGACTTATCGGCAAAAACATTCAGTACTTC. Its protein product is CASSPTPGLRLIGKNIQYF.

The chain combines TRBV7-9 with TRBJ1-1; D call uncertain. The CDR3 has 13 residues. Deletions cut 5 bases from V and 5 bases from J, with 12 bases between. CDR1 and CDR2 from the germline V gene are SEHNR and FQNEAQ (reference sequence). The CDR3 sequence is CASSPLGETEAFF. The CDR3 DNA follows: TGTGCCAGCAGCCCCCTCGGGGAGACTGAAGCTTTCTTT.

A single count supports this clone. The chain employs TRBV6-2 or TRBV6-3 and TRBJ2-3; D might be TRBD2 (7 bases). Germline lookup yields CDR1 MNHEY and CDR2 SVGEGT. CDR3 size: 17 residues. Between the trimmed V and J ends, which lost 2 bases and 7 bases, there was a span of 22 bases. CDR3 amino acids: CASSYPAGANKLNTQYF. In DNA form, the CDR3 reads TGTGCCAGCAGTTACCCCGCGGGGGCGAATAAGCTTAATACGCAGTATTTT.

The chain uses TRBV6-4 and TRBJ1-1; possible D gene TRBD1, 5 bases. Germline CDR1 reads MRHNA; CDR2 reads SNTAGT. The CDR3 spans 15 residues. Trimming removed 4 bases at V and 0 bases at J, with 12 bases between. The CDR3 protein is CASSAEWGLNTEAFF. CDR3 nucleotide sequence: TGTGCCAGCAGTGCGGAATGGGGCCTGAACACTGAAGCTTTCTTT.

This clone was observed once. The chain employs TRBV2 and TRBJ2-1, with 10 bases matching TRBD2. J lost 5 bases, V lost 2 bases, and 3 bases had no gene match. The germline gives CDR1 SNHLY, CDR2 FYNNEI. There are 15 residues in the CDR3. The CDR3 DNA reads TGTGCCAGCAGTGAACGGCTAGCGGGGGACAATGAGCAGTTCTTC. Protein product: CASSERLAGDNEQFF. The complete variable domain, with remaining parts taken from reference TRBV2 and TRBJ2-1, reads EPEVTQTPSHQVTQMGQEVILRCVPISNHLYFYWYRQILGQKVEFLVSFYNNEISEKSEIFDDQFSVERPDGSNFTLKIRSTKLEDSAMYFCASSERLAGDNEQFFGPGTRLTVL.

The J gene is TRBJ1-1, the V gene TRBV2; 7 bases are shared with TRBD1. There are 14 residues in the CDR3. Germline trimming cut 6 bases from V and 2 bases from J; bases unmatched to any gene: 6. Germline loops: CDR1 SNHLY, CDR2 FYNNEI. Written as DNA, the CDR3 is TGTGCCAGCAGCCGGGACAGAGTTAACACTGAAGCTTTCTTT. Amino acids: CASSRDRVNTEAFF. Full variable domain (outside the CDR3, taken from reference TRBV2 and TRBJ1-1): EPEVTQTPSHQVTQMGQEVILRCVPISNHLYFYWYRQILGQKVEFLVSFYNNEISEKSEIFDDQFSVERPDGSNFTLKIRSTKLEDSAMYFCASSRDRVNTEAFFGQGTRLTVV.

This sequence joins TRBV10-3 and TRBJ1-5; TRBD1 matches at 8 bases. Germline-derived CDR1 and CDR2 are ENHRY and SYGVKD. The CDR3 is 14 residues long. Trimming removed 2 bases from V and 5 bases from J; junction bases left unmatched: 2. In nucleotides, the CDR3 is TGTGCCATCAGTGAGACAGGGGGTTATCAGCCCCAGCATTTT. Translated: CAISETGGYQPQHF.

This chain links TRBV28 with TRBJ2-7; D is uncertain. Per germline, CDR1 MDHEN and CDR2 SYDVKM. This CDR3 is 12 amino acids long. V was clipped by 2 bases and J by 5 bases, with 7 bases between them. CDR3 residues: CASSLIVHEQYF. The CDR3 bases are TGTGCCAGCAGTTTAATCGTTCACGAGCAGTACTTC.

The rearrangement links TRBV7-9 to TRBJ2-7; 9 positions match TRBD1. The CDR3 loop spans 16 amino acids. Per germline, CDR1 SEHNR and CDR2 FQNEAQ (reference sequence). V shed 6 bases and J 2 bases; nucleotides not matched to a gene: 11. In nucleotides, the CDR3 is TGTGCCAGCAGTTCTTCTGGACAGGGGAAGACCTACGAGCAGTACTTC. This translates into CASSSSGQGKTYEQYF.

V is TRBV2 and J is TRBJ2-3, with TRBD2 identical over 7 bases. This CDR3 has 16 residues. Germline trimming cut 4 bases from V and 4 bases from J; bases unmatched to any gene: 11. CDR1 SNHLY and CDR2 FYNNEI come from the germline V gene. The CDR3 region is CASSVSGFRGSDTQYF. The CDR3 nucleotides are TGTGCCAGCAGTGTTAGCGGGTTTCGAGGATCAGATACGCAGTATTTT.

The rearrangement uses TRBV30 and TRBJ1-5; no clear D. V was clipped by 4 bases and J by 3 bases, with 10 bases between them. The CDR3 covers 13 residues. Germline CDR1 GTSNPN, CDR2 SVGIG (reference sequence). CDR3 in amino acids: CAWNTQHNQPQHF. CDR3 bases: TGTGCCTGGAATACACAGCACAATCAGCCCCAGCATTTT.

V is TRBV6-5 and J is TRBJ2-7; TRBD2 matches at 7 bases. Per the germline V gene, CDR1 is MNHEY and CDR2 is SVGAGI. The CDR3 has 14 residues. J lost 0 bases, V lost 4 bases, and 3 bases had no gene match. The DNA for the CDR3 is TGTGCCAGCAGTTTGGGGGGGAGCTCCTACGAGCAGTACTTC. Translated, it gives CASSLGGSSYEQYF.

This rearrangement joins TRBV24-1 to TRBJ2-3; TRBD2 matches at 14 bases. Germline V gene lookup returns CDR1 KGHDR and CDR2 SFDVKD. The junction had 4 bases not matched to a gene; V was cut back by 3 bases and J by 3 bases. The CDR3 sequence is 17 residues long. The CDR3 spells CATSDPGTSGGTDTQYF. CDR3 nucleotides: TGTGCCACCAGTGATCCCGGGACTAGCGGGGGAACAGATACGCAGTATTTT.

The CDR3, as DNA: TGTGCCAGCACCCAACGATGGGATAGCGGGGGCGAGCAGTACTTC. Its protein product is CASTQRWDSGGEQYF. The chain carries TRBV7-8 and TRBJ2-7, with TRBD2 matching 9 bases. CDR1 SGHVS and CDR2 FQNEAQ come from the germline V gene. CDR3 length: 15 amino acids. The V gene end was trimmed by 7 bases and the J gene end by 6 bases; junction bases not matched to a gene: 13.